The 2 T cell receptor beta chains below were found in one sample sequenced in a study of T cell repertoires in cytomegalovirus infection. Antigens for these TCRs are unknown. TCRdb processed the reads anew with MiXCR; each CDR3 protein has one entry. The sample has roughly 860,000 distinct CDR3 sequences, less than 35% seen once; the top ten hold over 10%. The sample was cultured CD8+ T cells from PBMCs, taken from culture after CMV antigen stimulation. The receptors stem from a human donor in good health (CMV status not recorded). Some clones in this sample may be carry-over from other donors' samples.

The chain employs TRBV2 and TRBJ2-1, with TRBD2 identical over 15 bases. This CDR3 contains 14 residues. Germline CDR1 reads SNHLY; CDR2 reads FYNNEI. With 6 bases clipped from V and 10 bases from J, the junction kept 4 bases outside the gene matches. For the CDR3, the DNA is TGTGCCAGCAGAGGACTAGCGGGGGGGGAAGAGCAGTTCTTC. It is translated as CASRGLAGGEEQFF.

In DNA form, the CDR3 reads TGTGCCAGCACCCTAATGACAGGGAGCTCCTACGAGCAGTACTTC. Amino acid sequence: CASTLMTGSSYEQYF. The rearrangement uses TRBV16 and TRBJ2-7; 7 bases are a match to TRBD1. The germline V gene has CDR1 KGHSY and CDR2 FQNENV. This CDR3 is built from 15 residues. The V gene end was trimmed by 7 bases and the J gene end by 0 bases; junction bases not matched to a gene: 9.